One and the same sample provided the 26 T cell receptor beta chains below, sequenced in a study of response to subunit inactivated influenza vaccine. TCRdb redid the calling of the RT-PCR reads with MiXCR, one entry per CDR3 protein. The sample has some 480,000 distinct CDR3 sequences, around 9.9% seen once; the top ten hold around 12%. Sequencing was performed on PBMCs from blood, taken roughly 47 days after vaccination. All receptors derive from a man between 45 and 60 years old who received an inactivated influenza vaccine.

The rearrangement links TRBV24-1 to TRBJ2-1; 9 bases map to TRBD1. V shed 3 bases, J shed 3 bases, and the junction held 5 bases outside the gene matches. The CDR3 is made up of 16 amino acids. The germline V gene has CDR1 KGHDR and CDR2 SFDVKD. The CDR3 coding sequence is TGTGCCACCAGTGATCCACAGGGGGCTAACTACAATGAGCAGTTCTTC. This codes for CATSDPQGANYNEQFF.

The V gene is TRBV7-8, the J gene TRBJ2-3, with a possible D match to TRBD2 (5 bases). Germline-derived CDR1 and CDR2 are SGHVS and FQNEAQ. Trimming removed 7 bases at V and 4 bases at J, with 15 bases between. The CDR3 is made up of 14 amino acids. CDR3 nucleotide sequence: TGTGCCAGCACCCAATGGGGAGATGCAGATACGCAGTATTTT. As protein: CASTQWGDADTQYF.

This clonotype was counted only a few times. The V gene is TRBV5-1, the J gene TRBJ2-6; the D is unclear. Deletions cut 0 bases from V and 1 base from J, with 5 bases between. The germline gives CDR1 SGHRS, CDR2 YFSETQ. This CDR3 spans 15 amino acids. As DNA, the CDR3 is TGCGCCAGCAGCTTGGAGCTATCTGGGGCCAACGTCCTGACTTTC. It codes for CASSLELSGANVLTF. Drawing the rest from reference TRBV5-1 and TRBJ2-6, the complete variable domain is KAGVTQTPRYLIKTRGQQVTLSCSPISGHRSVSWYQQTPGQGLQFLFEYFSETQRNKGNFPGRFSGRQFSNSRSEMNVSTLELGDSALYLCASSLELSGANVLTFGAGSRLTVL.

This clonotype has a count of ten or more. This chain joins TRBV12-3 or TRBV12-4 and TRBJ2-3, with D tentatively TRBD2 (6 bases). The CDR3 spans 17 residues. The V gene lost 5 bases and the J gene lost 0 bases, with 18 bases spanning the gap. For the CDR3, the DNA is TGTGCCAGCAGTCACTACGCGGGTGGGGGGAGCACAGATACGCAGTATTTT. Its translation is CASSHYAGGGSTDTQYF.

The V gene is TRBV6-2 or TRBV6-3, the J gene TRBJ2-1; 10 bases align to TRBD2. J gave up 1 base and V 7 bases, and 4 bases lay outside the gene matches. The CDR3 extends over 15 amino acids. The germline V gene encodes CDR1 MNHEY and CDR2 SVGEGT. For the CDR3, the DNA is TGTGCCAGCACTGGACTAGCGGAATCCTACAATGAGCAGTTCTTC. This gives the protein CASTGLAESYNEQFF.

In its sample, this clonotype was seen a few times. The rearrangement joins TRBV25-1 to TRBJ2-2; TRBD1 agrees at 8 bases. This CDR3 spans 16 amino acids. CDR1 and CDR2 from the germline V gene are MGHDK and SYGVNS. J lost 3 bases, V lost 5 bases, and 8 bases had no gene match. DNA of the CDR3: TGTGCCAGCAGTTTAATAGGACAGGGAGACACCGGGGAGCTGTTTTTT. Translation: CASSLIGQGDTGELFF.

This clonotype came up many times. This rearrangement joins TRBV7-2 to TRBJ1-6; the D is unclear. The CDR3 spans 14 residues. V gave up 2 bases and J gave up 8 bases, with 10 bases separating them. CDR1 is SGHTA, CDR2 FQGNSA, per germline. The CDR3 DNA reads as TGTGCCAGCAGCTTAATATTCAGAGATTCACCCCTCCACTTT. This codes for CASSLIFRDSPLHF.

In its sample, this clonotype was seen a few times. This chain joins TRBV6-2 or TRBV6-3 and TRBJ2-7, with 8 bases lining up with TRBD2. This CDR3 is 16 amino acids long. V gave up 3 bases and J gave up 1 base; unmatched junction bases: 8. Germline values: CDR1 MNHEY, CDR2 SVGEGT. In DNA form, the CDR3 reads TGTGCCAGCAGTTATAAGGGGACTAGTTCTTCCTACGAGCAGTACTTC. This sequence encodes CASSYKGTSSSYEQYF.

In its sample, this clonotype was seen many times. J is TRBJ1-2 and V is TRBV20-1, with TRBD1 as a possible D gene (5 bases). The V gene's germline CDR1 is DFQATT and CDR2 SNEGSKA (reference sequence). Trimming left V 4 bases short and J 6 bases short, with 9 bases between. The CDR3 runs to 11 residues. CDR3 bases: TGCAGTGCTACAGGGCCCCATGGCTACACCTTC. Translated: CSATGPHGYTF.

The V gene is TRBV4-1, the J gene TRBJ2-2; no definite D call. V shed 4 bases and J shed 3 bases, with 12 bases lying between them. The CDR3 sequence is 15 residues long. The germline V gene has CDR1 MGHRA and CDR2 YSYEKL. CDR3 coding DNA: TGCGCCAGCAGCCGGTCCAGCGACGACACCGGGGAGCTGTTTTTT. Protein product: CASSRSSDDTGELFF.

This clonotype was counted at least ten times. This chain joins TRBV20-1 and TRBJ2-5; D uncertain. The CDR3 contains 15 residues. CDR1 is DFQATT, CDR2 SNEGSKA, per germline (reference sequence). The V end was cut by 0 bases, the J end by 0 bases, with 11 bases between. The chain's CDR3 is CSARDLFRNQETQYF. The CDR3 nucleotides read TGCAGTGCTAGAGATCTTTTCCGAAACCAAGAGACCCAGTACTTC.

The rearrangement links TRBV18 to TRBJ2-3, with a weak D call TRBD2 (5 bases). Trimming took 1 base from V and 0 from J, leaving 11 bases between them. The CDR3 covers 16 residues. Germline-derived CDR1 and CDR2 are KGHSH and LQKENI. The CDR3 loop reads CASSPRLATSTDTQYF. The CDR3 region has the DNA TGTGCCAGCTCACCACGGTTAGCGACTAGCACAGATACGCAGTATTTT.

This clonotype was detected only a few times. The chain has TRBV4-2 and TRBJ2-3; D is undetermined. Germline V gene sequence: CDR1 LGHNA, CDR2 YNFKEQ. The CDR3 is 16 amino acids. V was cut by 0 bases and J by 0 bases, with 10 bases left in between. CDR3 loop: CASSQEYGTSTDTQYF. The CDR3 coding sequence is TGTGCCAGCAGCCAAGAGTACGGAACTAGCACAGATACGCAGTATTTT.

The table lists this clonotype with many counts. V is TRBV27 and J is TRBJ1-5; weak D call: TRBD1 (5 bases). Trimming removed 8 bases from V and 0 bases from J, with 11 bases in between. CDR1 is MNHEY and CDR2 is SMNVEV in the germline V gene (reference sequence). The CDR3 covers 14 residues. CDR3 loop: CASSGDSSNQPQHF. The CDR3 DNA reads TGTGCCAGCTCTGGGGACTCTAGCAATCAGCCCCAGCATTTT.

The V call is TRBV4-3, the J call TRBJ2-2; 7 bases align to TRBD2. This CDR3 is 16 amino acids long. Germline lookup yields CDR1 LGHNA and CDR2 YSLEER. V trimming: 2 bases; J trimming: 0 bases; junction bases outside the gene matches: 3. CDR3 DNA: TGCGCCAGCAGCCAACAAGCGGGAACGAACACCGGGGAGCTGTTTTTT. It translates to CASSQQAGTNTGELFF.

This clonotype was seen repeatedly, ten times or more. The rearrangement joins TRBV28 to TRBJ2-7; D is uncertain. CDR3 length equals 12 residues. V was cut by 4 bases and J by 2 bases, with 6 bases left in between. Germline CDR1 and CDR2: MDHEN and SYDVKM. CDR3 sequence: CASSSFTYEQYF. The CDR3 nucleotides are TGTGCCAGCAGTTCCTTCACCTACGAGCAGTACTTC.

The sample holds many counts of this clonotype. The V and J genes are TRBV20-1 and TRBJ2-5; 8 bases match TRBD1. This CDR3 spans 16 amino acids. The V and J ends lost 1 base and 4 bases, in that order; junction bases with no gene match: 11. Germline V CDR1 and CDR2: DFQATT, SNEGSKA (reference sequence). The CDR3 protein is CSARGGADRGRETQYF. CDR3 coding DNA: TGCAGTGCTAGAGGAGGGGCAGACAGGGGAAGAGAGACCCAGTACTTC.

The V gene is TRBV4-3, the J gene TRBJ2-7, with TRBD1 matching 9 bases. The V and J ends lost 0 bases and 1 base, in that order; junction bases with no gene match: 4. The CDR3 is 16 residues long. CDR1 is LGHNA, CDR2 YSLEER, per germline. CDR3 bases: TGCGCCAGCAGCCAAGACGCCGGGACAGGGTCCTACGAGCAGTACTTC. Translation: CASSQDAGTGSYEQYF.

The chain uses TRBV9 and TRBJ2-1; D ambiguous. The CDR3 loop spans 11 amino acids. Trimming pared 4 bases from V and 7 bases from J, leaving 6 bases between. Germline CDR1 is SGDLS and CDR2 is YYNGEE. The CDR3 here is CASSTRNEQFF. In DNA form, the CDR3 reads TGTGCCAGCAGCACCCGTAATGAGCAGTTCTTC.

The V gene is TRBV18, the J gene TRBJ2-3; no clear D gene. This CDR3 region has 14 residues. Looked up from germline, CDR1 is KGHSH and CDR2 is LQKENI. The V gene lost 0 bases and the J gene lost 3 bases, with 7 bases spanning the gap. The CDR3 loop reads CASSPPSRTDTQYF. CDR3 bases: TGTGCCAGCTCACCACCATCTAGGACAGATACGCAGTATTTT.

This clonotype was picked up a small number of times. Here the CDR3 reads CASRGGLADTQYF. The CDR3 DNA is TGTGCCAGCAGGGGGGGCCTCGCAGATACGCAGTATTTT. V usage is TRBV27 and J usage is TRBJ2-3, with D possibly called TRBD1 or TRBD2 (6 bases each). V was shortened by 6 bases and J by 4 bases, with 11 bases between the two germline ends. Germline V gene lookup returns CDR1 MNHEY and CDR2 SMNVEV (reference sequence). The CDR3 totals 13 residues.

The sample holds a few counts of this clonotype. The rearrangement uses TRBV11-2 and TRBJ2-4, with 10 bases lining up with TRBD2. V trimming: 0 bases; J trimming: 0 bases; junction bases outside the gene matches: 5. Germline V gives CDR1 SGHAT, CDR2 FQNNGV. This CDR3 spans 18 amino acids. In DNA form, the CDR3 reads TGTGCCAGCAGCTTAGATAGTAGCGGGGGGATAGCCAAAAACATTCAGTACTTC. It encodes CASSLDSSGGIAKNIQYF. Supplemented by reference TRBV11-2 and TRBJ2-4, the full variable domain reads EAGVAQSPRYKIIEKRQSVAFWCNPISGHATLYWYQQILGQGPKLLIQFQNNGVVDDSQLPKDRFSAERLKGVDSTLKIQPAKLEDSAVYLCASSLDSSGGIAKNIQYFGAGTRLSVL.

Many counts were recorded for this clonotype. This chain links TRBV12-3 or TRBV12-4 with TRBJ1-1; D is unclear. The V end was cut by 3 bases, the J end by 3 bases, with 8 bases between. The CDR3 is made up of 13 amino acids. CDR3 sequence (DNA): TGTGCCAGCAGTTTCAAACGATACACTGAAGCTTTCTTT. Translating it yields CASSFKRYTEAFF.

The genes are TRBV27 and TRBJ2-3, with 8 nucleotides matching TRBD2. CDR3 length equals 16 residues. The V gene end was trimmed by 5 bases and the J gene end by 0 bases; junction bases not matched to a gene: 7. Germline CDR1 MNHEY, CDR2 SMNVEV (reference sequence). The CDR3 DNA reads TGTGCCAGCAGTCCCCTTGTAGCGGGGAGCACAGATACGCAGTATTTT. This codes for CASSPLVAGSTDTQYF.

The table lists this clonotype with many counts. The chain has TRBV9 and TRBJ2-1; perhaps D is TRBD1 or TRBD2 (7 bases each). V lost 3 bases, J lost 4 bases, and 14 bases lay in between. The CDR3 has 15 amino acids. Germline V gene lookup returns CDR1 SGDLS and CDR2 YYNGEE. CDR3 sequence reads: CASSATGRVYNEQFF. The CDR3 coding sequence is TGTGCCAGCAGCGCGACAGGGAGGGTTTACAATGAGCAGTTCTTC.

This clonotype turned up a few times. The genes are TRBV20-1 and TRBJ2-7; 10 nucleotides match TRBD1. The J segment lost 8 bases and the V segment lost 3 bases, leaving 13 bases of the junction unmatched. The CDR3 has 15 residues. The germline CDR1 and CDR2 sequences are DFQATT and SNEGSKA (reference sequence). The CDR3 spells CSARNPGTGVDKQYF. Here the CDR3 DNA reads TGCAGTGCTAGGAACCCGGGGACAGGGGTTGACAAGCAGTACTTC.